The rows below give T cell receptor beta chains drawn from one sample of a study of T cells after posttransplantation cyclophosphamide. Profiled with immunoSEQ multiplex PCR; TCRdb holds only in-frame clones, not every one. The sample holds 20,000 to 25,000 clones, 73% seen once. Sequenced material: memory CD4+ T cells sorted from PBMCs. Receptor source: a woman aged 60 to 75 in good health, CMV-negative, and a related stem cell transplant donor. Both conserved end residues are part of each CDR3. A D gene is named only where the DNA matches it firmly. Some rows mark clone size as missing; the rest say once, few, many or name a class of expanded clone.

D	V	size	J	CDR3	DNA
TRBD1	TRBV5-4	NA	TRBJ1-2	CASSPPDRGYGYTF	TGTGCCAGCAGCCCGCCCGACAGGGGCTATGGCTACACCTTC
TRBD2	TRBV11-2	NA	TRBJ2-7	CASSLNLGGDEQYF	TGTGCCAGCAGCTTAAATCTGGGGGGGGACGAGCAGTACTTC
NA	TRBV7-9	NA	TRBJ1-1	CASSRGMGEGEAFF	TGTGCCAGCAGCCGGGGTATGGGGGAGGGTGAAGCTTTCTTT
NA	TRBV28	NA	TRBJ2-7	CASSLVRGGSYEQYF	TGTGCCAGCAGTCTGGTTCGAGGTGGCTCCTACGAGCAGTACTTC
NA	TRBV5-1	NA	TRBJ1-1	CASSLGLGKVPEAFF	TGCGCCAGCAGCTTGGGGCTCGGGAAAGTCCCTGAAGCTTTCTTT
TRBD1	TRBV27	few	TRBJ1-1	CASSRKQGGLDTEAFF	TGTGCCAGCAGCCGGAAACAGGGGGGCCTGGACACTGAAGCTTTCTTT
NA	TRBV5-1	NA	TRBJ2-1	CASNPGHISGRYNEQFF	TGCGCCAGCAACCCGGGCCATATTAGCGGACGATACAATGAGCAGTTCTTC
NA	TRBV2	few	TRBJ1-1	CASSLTGAVEAFF	TGTGCCAGCAGTTTGACAGGCGCTGTTGAAGCTTTCTTT
TRBD1	TRBV7-9	few	TRBJ1-2	CASSLRQGGYGYTF	TGTGCCAGCAGCTTAAGACAGGGTGGATATGGCTACACCTTC
TRBD1	TRBV28	NA	TRBJ1-1	CASSRQGTEAFF	TGTGCCAGCAGTCGACAGGGTACTGAAGCTTTCTTT
TRBD2	TRBV30	NA	TRBJ2-2	CAWRIGRTSLGELFF	TGTGCCTGGAGAATAGGTCGGACTAGCCTGGGGGAGCTGTTTTTT
NA	TRBV7-9	NA	TRBJ1-5	CASSLGGSGGNQPQHF	TGTGCCAGCAGCTTAGGGGGCTCAGGGGGCAATCAGCCCCAGCATTTT
TRBD1	TRBV6-1	NA	TRBJ1-6	CASSETGFSTAPLHF	TGTGCCAGCAGTGAGACAGGGTTCTCGACGGCACCCCTCCACTTT
TRBD1	TRBV6-5	NA	TRBJ1-4	CASRAGQGAREKLFF	TGTGCCAGCAGAGCCGGACAGGGGGCGAGGGAAAAACTGTTTTTT
TRBD2	TRBV7-9	NA	TRBJ2-3	CASSFPGGTNTQYF	TGTGCCAGCAGCTTTCCGGGAGGGACAAATACGCAGTATTTT
NA	TRBV28	NA	TRBJ1-2	CASSPGGRVNGYTF	TGTGCCAGCAGTCCGGGGGGCAGGGTTAATGGCTACACCTTC
TRBD1	TRBV14	NA	TRBJ2-7	CASSQGTGTYEQYF	TGTGCCAGCAGCCAAGGGACAGGGACCTACGAGCAGTACTTC
NA	TRBV6-5	NA	TRBJ1-5	CASSHTGNGDQPQHF	TGTGCCAGCAGTCATACGGGAAATGGCGATCAGCCCCAGCATTTT
TRBD2	TRBV10-2	NA	TRBJ2-7	CATIRSSLGGEQYF	TGCGCCACCATCCGTTCGTCACTGGGAGGGGAGCAGTACTTC
NA	TRBV5-1	NA	TRBJ1-6	CASSLAGFSPLHF	TGCGCCAGCAGCTTGGCAGGGTTTTCACCCCTCCACTTT